Listed here are 12 T cell receptor beta chains from one sample, sequenced in a study of early T cells in non-severe SARS-CoV-2 infection. In TCRdb, the 5' RACE reads were re-called with MiXCR into one record per CDR3 protein. The sample has roughly 28,000 distinct CDR3 sequences; about 5.8% are singletons. Sample: whole blood. The receptors were sampled from an adult who was a healthcare worker with PCR-confirmed SARS-CoV-2 infection or an uninfected control (not recorded which).

This clonotype was picked up many times. V is TRBV3-1 and J is TRBJ2-2; tentatively, D is TRBD1 or TRBD2 (6 bases each). This CDR3 is 15 amino acids long. V dropped 4 bases and J dropped 5 bases, with 14 bases sitting between them. The V gene's germline CDR1 is LGHDT and CDR2 YNNKEL (reference sequence). CDR3 protein: CASSPTGAGTGELFF. The CDR3 DNA reads TGTGCCAGCAGCCCAACGGGGGCAGGGACCGGGGAGCTGTTTTTT.

The rearrangement links TRBV6-6 to TRBJ2-7; 9 bases are shared with TRBD1. Germline V CDR1 and CDR2: MNHNY, SVGAGI (reference sequence). This CDR3 has 15 residues. J gave up 4 bases and V 6 bases, and 10 bases lay outside the gene matches. The CDR3 coding sequence is TGTGCCAGCAGAAGGGAGGGACAGGGAGATTACGAGCAGTACTTC. This gives the protein CASRREGQGDYEQYF.

This clonotype has at least ten counts. The V gene is TRBV18, the J gene TRBJ2-1; TRBD2 matches at 8 bases. The ends lost 2 bases at V and 7 bases at J; junction bases unmatched: 16. Per germline, CDR1 KGHSH and CDR2 LQKENI. The length of the CDR3 is 18 residues. The CDR3 is CASSPLTGGPGKKNEQFF. DNA for the CDR3: TGTGCCAGCTCACCATTGACGGGAGGGCCGGGGAAAAAAAATGAGCAGTTCTTC.

This clonotype occurred many times. V usage is TRBV7-2 and J usage is TRBJ2-5, with a possible D match to TRBD2 (6 bases). Germline V gives CDR1 SGHTA, CDR2 FQGNSA. V lost 4 bases to trimming and J lost 3 bases, with 15 bases between them. The CDR3 length is 15 residues. The CDR3 protein is CASSSPGDFKETQYF. CDR3 coding DNA: TGTGCCAGCAGCTCGCCCGGGGACTTCAAAGAGACCCAGTACTTC.

This clonotype has a count of ten or more. CDR3 nucleotide sequence: TGCAGTGCTAGATCGAGGGGGCAGGGGGCTGATTCACCCCTCCACTTT. Protein product: CSARSRGQGADSPLHF. This sequence joins TRBV20-1 and TRBJ1-6; 8 positions match TRBD1. V trimming: 2 bases; J trimming: 8 bases; junction bases outside the gene matches: 11. The length of the CDR3 is 16 residues. Germline lookup yields CDR1 DFQATT and CDR2 SNEGSKA (reference sequence).

This clonotype showed up many times. The CDR3 DNA reads as TGCAGTGCTCAACTAGCGGGAGTAACAGATACGCAGTATTTT. It is translated as CSAQLAGVTDTQYF. The gene calls are TRBV20-1 and TRBJ2-3, with 11 bases that match TRBD2. CDR3 length: 14 residues. Germline CDR1 is DFQATT and CDR2 is SNEGSKA (reference sequence). With 5 bases clipped from V and 3 bases from J, the junction kept 4 bases outside the gene matches.

Ten or more counts support this clonotype. The chain employs TRBV5-1 and TRBJ1-4; no firm D call. The CDR3 consists of 15 residues. Trimming removed 0 bases at V and 6 bases at J, with 12 bases between. Per the germline V gene, CDR1 is SGHRS and CDR2 is YFSETQ. In nucleotides, the CDR3 is TGCGCCAGCAGCTTGGCCCGGGCGTCTGATGAAAAACTGTTTTTT. Residues: CASSLARASDEKLFF.

This clonotype was counted many times. J is TRBJ2-7 and V is TRBV4-3; D gene uncertain. V was shortened by 2 bases and J by 4 bases, with 9 bases between the two germline ends. CDR3 length: 13 residues. CDR1 is LGHNA, CDR2 YSLEER, per germline. In DNA form, the CDR3 reads TGCGCCAGCAGCCAAATCCGGTTTTACGAGCAGTACTTC. Its protein product is CASSQIRFYEQYF.

This clonotype is medium-sized (0.01 to 0.1%). This sequence joins TRBV6-6 and TRBJ1-2; D uncertain. CDR1 and CDR2 (germline): MNHNY, SVGAGI (reference sequence). With 0 bases removed from V and 4 bases from J, the gap between germline ends came to 12 bases. The CDR3 consists of 15 residues. CDR3 loop: CASSYSNGSPYGYTF. In DNA form, the CDR3 reads TGTGCCAGCAGTTACTCGAACGGATCGCCCTATGGCTACACCTTC.

The CDR3 nucleotides are TGCGCCAGCAGCTTGGAGGGACGGATAGATCTTTCACCCCTCCACTTT. It yields the protein CASSLEGRIDLSPLHF. The chain uses TRBV5-1 and TRBJ1-6, with D maybe TRBD1 (5 bases). V lost 0 bases and J 9 bases, leaving 16 bases between the germline ends. The CDR3 is 16 residues long. Germline V CDR1 and CDR2: SGHRS, YFSETQ.

The chain couples TRBV12-3 or TRBV12-4 to TRBJ1-2, with D unclear. The length of the CDR3 is 14 residues. Trimming removed 1 base at V and 4 bases at J, with 10 bases between. The CDR3 region is CASSLGFLSYGYTF. As DNA, the CDR3 is TGTGCCAGCAGTTTAGGGTTCTTAAGCTATGGCTACACCTTC.

This clonotype appeared many times. This rearrangement joins TRBV12-3 or TRBV12-4 to TRBJ2-3; perhaps TRBD2 as D (6 bases). The CDR3 runs to 14 residues. Trimming removed 6 bases at V and 3 bases at J, with 13 bases between. Written as DNA, the CDR3 is TGTGCCAGCAGCACGGGGGAGTGGACAGATACGCAGTATTTT. This gives the protein CASSTGEWTDTQYF.